This TCR beta chain appears in the sequencing data of a study of identical twins. TCRdb itself ran the 5' RACE reads through MiXCR, one entry per CDR3 protein. The sample has 250,000 or so distinct CDR3 sequences; over 9.5% are singletons. The germline CDR1 and CDR2 sequences are MDHEN and SYDVKM. This CDR3 contains 14 residues. Trimming removed 3 bases at V and 0 bases at J, with 9 bases between. The sample holds a few counts of this clonotype. These sequences were also reported in another study, on yellow fever vaccine responses in identical twins.

The sequence was collected from a woman between 18 and 29 years old in good health. The sequencing input was memory (CD45RO+) T cells sorted from blood. The chain uses TRBV28 and TRBJ2-7; D is unresolved. The CDR3, as DNA: TGTGCCAGCAGTTTGAACACATTCTCCTACGAGCAGTACTTC. Translation gives CASSLNTFSYEQYF. Together with reference TRBV28 and TRBJ2-7, the CDR3 gives the full variable domain: DVKVTQSSRYLVKRTGEKVFLECVQDMDHENMFWYRQDPGLGLRLIYFSYDVKMKEKGDIPEGYSVSREKKERFSLILESASTNQTSMYLCASSLNTFSYEQYFGPGTRLTVT.